This entry lists 3 T cell receptor beta chains sequenced from one sample in a study of metastatic and nonmetastatic thyroid tumors. TCRdb re-called the PCR reads via MiXCR. The sample holds roughly 45,000 clones, roughly 3.2% seen once. No patient received treatment before thyroid surgery. The sequenced sample was blood. These receptors all stem from a female donor with papillary thyroid cancer or a benign thyroid nodule (not recorded which). Some clones in this sample may be carry-over from other donors' samples.

J is TRBJ1-1 and V is TRBV6-1; D is uncertain. This CDR3 is 13 amino acids long. The V gene's germline CDR1 is MNHNS and CDR2 SASEGT. V was pared by 7 bases and J by 1 base, with 10 bases between. The CDR3 nucleotides read TGTGCCAGCACCCAGGTGCCGAACACTGAAGCTTTCTTT. This sequence encodes CASTQVPNTEAFF.

The chain couples TRBV25-1 to TRBJ2-3; D ambiguous. The CDR3 spans 16 residues. The V end lost 3 bases, the J end lost 0 bases, and 13 bases lay between the germline ends. Germline values: CDR1 MGHDK, CDR2 SYGVNS. The CDR3 is CASSERVQSSTDTQYF. The CDR3 DNA reads as TGTGCCAGCAGTGAGCGCGTGCAGTCTAGCACAGATACGCAGTATTTT.

This clone was detected ten times or more. The CDR3, as DNA: TGTGCCAGACCCCGCTACTTTTATGGCTACACCTTC. It encodes CARPRYFYGYTF. The V and J genes are TRBV19 and TRBJ1-2; D gene uncertain. V lost 9 bases, J lost 5 bases, and 13 bases lay in between. The V gene's germline CDR1 is LNHDA and CDR2 SQIVND (reference sequence). The CDR3 is made up of 12 amino acids.